A single T cell receptor beta chain is shown here with its context. Its target is not known. The V end was cut by 3 bases, the J end by 1 base, with 8 bases between. Germline values: CDR1 KGHDR, CDR2 SFDVKD. The CDR3 totals 14 residues. The sample is drawn from a study of vaccination effects on CD4 cells after COVID-19. Within the ViraFEST assay, antigen-specific CD4+ T cells underwent expansion with viral peptide pools prior to sequencing. After around ten days in culture, the CD4+ T cells were isolated. Participants were vaccinated with two doses of either the BNT162b2 or mRNA-1273 vaccine. Prior SARS-CoV-2 infection was absent in the vaccine recipients, as shown by negative nucleocapsid antibodies. Some clones are missing from TCRdb's copy, which holds only in-frame ones; the method was immunoSEQ multiplex PCR. This table has about 24,000 clones, roughly 76% appearing once.

Sequenced material: CD4+ T cells from PBMCs cultured with SARS-CoV-2 spike peptides, taken after COVID-19 vaccination. The rearrangement uses TRBV24-1 and TRBJ1-1; D possibly corresponds to TRBD1 (5 bases). This TCR derives from a human donor who received a COVID-19 vaccine. Some clones in this sample may be carry-over from other donors' samples. For the CDR3, the DNA is TGTGCCACCAGTGATCCGACAGCGAACACTGAAGCTTTCTTT. Translating it yields CATSDPTANTEAFF.